The sequence of this TCR beta chain was determined in a study of control samples from healthy donors and cancer patients. This CDR3 region has 15 residues. Trimming removed 4 bases at V and 1 base at J, with 13 bases between. In germline, CDR1 is SNHLY, CDR2 FYNNEI. Here immunoSEQ multiplex PCR was the method, and the copy in TCRdb shows in-frame clones only, minus some. The sample records about 150,000 clones, approximately 94% being singletons. The sample was blood. The chain combines TRBV2 with TRBJ1-1; possible D gene TRBD1, 6 bases. The receptor comes from a woman aged 40 to 50 in good health. CDR3 sequence: CASSVNRVANTEAFF. The CDR3 nucleotides read TGTGCCAGCAGTGTAAACAGGGTTGCGAACACTGAAGCTTTCTTT.